Following are 5 T cell receptor beta chains from one sample sequenced in a study of blood T cell repertoires in COVID-19. The data were produced by immunoSEQ multiplex PCR, yet TCRdb's version contains in-frame clones alone and is incomplete. The sample includes roughly 100,000 clones, about 77% of them seen just once. Sample: peripheral blood. These receptors were taken from a woman of 80 years or more with acute or convalescent COVID-19.

The J gene is TRBJ2-5, the V gene TRBV28, with D tentatively TRBD1 (6 bases). The V end lost 4 bases, the J end lost 3 bases, and 12 bases lay between the germline ends. Germline V gene lookup returns CDR1 MDHEN and CDR2 SYDVKM. This CDR3 has 14 residues. The CDR3 reads CASSSQQGKETQYF. CDR3 bases: TGTGCCAGCAGTTCCCAACAGGGCAAAGAGACCCAGTACTTC.

V usage is TRBV2 and J usage is TRBJ2-3; D is perhaps TRBD2 (6 bases). This CDR3 comprises 14 residues. V dropped 5 bases and J dropped 4 bases, with 13 bases sitting between them. CDR1 and CDR2 from the germline V gene are SNHLY and FYNNEI. The CDR3 nucleotides are TGTGCCAGCAGTATCGCGGGGTTAGCAGATACGCAGTATTTT. Its protein is CASSIAGLADTQYF.

On this clone: Distinct nucleotide sequences in the sample also encode this CDR3. V gene TRBV12-3 or TRBV12-4 combines with J gene TRBJ1-1; unclear D gene. V was cut by 3 bases and J by 4 bases, with 6 bases left in between. The CDR3 covers 12 residues. As DNA, the CDR3 is TGTGCCAGCAGTTTTTCGGGCACTGAAGCTTTCTTT. This translates into CASSFSGTEAFF.

The gene calls are TRBV5-4 and TRBJ1-2; 7 bases map to TRBD1. This CDR3 region has 13 residues. With V trimmed by 4 bases and J by 10 bases, 10 bases remained unmatched. Germline V gives CDR1 SGHNT, CDR2 YYREEE (reference sequence). CDR3 sequence: CASSISGTVVYTF. The DNA for the CDR3 is TGTGCCAGCAGCATATCCGGGACAGTTGTCTACACCTTC.

The CDR3: CASSLYQGLSNQPQHF. As DNA, the CDR3 is TGTGCCAGCAGTTTATATCAGGGGTTGAGCAATCAGCCCCAGCATTTT. The chain joins TRBV28 to TRBJ1-5; weak D call: TRBD1 (6 bases). The CDR3 is made up of 16 amino acids. From germline, CDR1 is MDHEN and CDR2 SYDVKM. With 1 base removed from V and 1 base from J, the gap between germline ends came to 11 bases.